The clone carrying this T cell receptor beta chain was counted at least ten times. Antigen unknown. The data were taken from a study of human T cells and chemical hapten exposure. The wider study: Small volume differences among pooled libraries mainly caused per-sample TCR yield variation.

Findings and caveats of the study: High-frequency TCRs, those above 1 in 1000, stayed the same after DPC sensitization.

The library labeled individual cDNA molecules by adding unique molecular identifiers to them. TCRdb re-derived calls from the RACE reads in MiXCR, one entry per CDR3 protein. The sample shows tens of thousands of distinct CDR3 sequences, roughly 5% of them seen only once. The CDR3 runs to 13 residues. Germline CDR1 reads DFQATT; CDR2 reads SNEGSKA (reference sequence). With 1 base clipped from V and 3 bases from J, the junction kept 3 bases outside the gene matches. Specified time point: healthy volunteer bleed at 6 weeks. Extraction yielded total RNA from whole blood (unfractionated). The sequenced sample was whole blood. This chain joins TRBV20-1 and TRBJ2-7; 7 nucleotides align to TRBD1. The clonotype was recovered from a human donor in good health. Some clones in this sample may be carry-over from other donors' samples. CDR3 protein: CSARAGQYYEQYF. CDR3 bases: TGCAGTGCTAGAGCGGGACAGTACTACGAGCAGTACTTC.